This T cell receptor beta chain was recorded in a study of regulatory T cells in long-lasting Graves disease. Overall study findings and caveats: Thyroid tissue was not studied; only peripheral blood was. Persistent cases of Graves' showed reduced TCR diversity relative to newly diagnosed patients.

The CDR3 is 16 amino acids. The V end was cut by 0 bases, the J end by 3 bases, with 11 bases between. CDR1 is SGHTA, CDR2 FQGTGA, per germline. The time point denotes: persistent/refractory GD, antithyroid drugs over 5 years with positive TRAb. Extracted PBMC RNA gave rise to the TCR library. Patients came through an endocrinology department, and that department was in Xi'an, China. Concerning this clonotype itself: Its antigen is unknown.

Building the TCR beta libraries relied on iRepertoire HTBI primers, and CDR3 regions underwent Arm-PCR. From the multiplex PCR reads, TCRdb called clonotypes with MiXCR, one entry per CDR3 protein. The table has 300,000 to 500,000 distinct CDR3 sequences, under 25% seen once. Sequenced material: peripheral blood mononuclear cells (PBMCs), taken when the disease was refractory, from a patient treated with antithyroid drugs. The TCR was taken from a female donor with Graves disease. The chain couples TRBV7-3 to TRBJ2-2; possible D gene TRBD2, 5 bases. This CDR3 reads CASSLTSGVDTGELFF. CDR3 DNA: TGTGCCAGCAGCTTAACGTCCGGGGTCGACACCGGGGAGCTGTTTTTT.